Below, 27 T cell receptor beta chains from the same sample are listed, as sequenced in a study of cytomegalovirus exposure and HLA in healthy donors listed by TCRdb under 2017. Library preparation was by the immunoSEQ multiplex PCR assay. For the multiplex PCR, a mixture combining 60 forward primers for TCR Vbeta segments and 13 reverse primers for TCR Jbeta segments was used. TCRdb limited this immuneACCESS table to in-frame rearrangements with V and J called. A share of clones is missing; checked studies link under half to unresolved V genes, and the rest is unexplained. Here the sample has roughly 100,000 clones; roughly 85% occur a single time. Roughly 6.2% of the sample belongs to the ten largest clones. The material sequenced was PBMCs. The receptors stem from a man aged 55 to 69 in good health and CMV-seropositive.

In its sample, this clone was seen a few times. The genes are TRBV18 and TRBJ1-4, with D uncertain. Germline CDR1 KGHSH, CDR2 LQKENI. The CDR3 has 15 residues. V shed 2 bases and J shed 5 bases, with 12 bases lying between them. The CDR3 DNA sequence: TGTGCCAGCTCACCAAAACTCAACGAAAATGAAAAACTGTTTTTT. Translation: CASSPKLNENEKLFF.

The rearrangement links TRBV7-2 to TRBJ2-3; 8 bases are a match to TRBD1. V shed 3 bases and J 4 bases; nucleotides not matched to a gene: 12. This CDR3 is 17 amino acids long. The germline CDR1 and CDR2 sequences are SGHTA and FQGNSA. The CDR3 loop reads CASSFDFRGRGADTQYF. CDR3 nucleotide sequence: TGTGCCAGCAGCTTCGACTTCAGGGGGCGCGGGGCAGATACGCAGTATTTT.

V gene TRBV30 combines with J gene TRBJ2-7; weak D call: TRBD2 (5 bases). V was cut by 5 bases and J by 6 bases, with 11 bases left in between. Per germline, CDR1 GTSNPN and CDR2 SVGIG (reference sequence). CDR3 size: 11 residues. For the CDR3, the DNA is TGTGCCTGGTCTAGAGGAGGCGAGCAGTACTTC. Protein sequence: CAWSRGGEQYF.

The chain links TRBV7-9 to TRBJ1-2, with D hard to call. In germline, CDR1 is SEHNR, CDR2 FQNEAQ (reference sequence). CDR3 length: 13 amino acids. The V and J ends lost 2 bases and 4 bases respectively, with 8 bases between them. For the CDR3, the DNA is TGTGCCAGCAGCTTATCGGTCCTCTATGGCTACACCTTC. This codes for CASSLSVLYGYTF.

DNA for the CDR3: TGTGCCAGCAGTGAAGCCCAGGTAACCCAGCATTTT. Protein product: CASSEAQVTQHF. J is TRBJ1-5 and V is TRBV6-1; D is undetermined. The germline CDR1 and CDR2 sequences are MNHNS and SASEGT. This CDR3 contains 12 residues. V was clipped by 0 bases and J by 11 bases, with 8 bases between them.

As concerns this clone: Relative to the germline gene, one junction end is altered; a read error may explain this. The rearrangement uses TRBV19 and TRBJ1-2, with D perhaps TRBD1 (5 bases). The germline V gene has CDR1 LNHDA and CDR2 SQIVND (reference sequence). CDR3 length equals 14 residues. The CDR3 reads CASGTVWAQRGYAF. DNA of the CDR3: TGTGCCTCTGGAACGGTCTGGGCTCAGCGGGGCTACGCCTTC.

The V and J genes are TRBV4-2 and TRBJ2-2; 12 bases are a match to TRBD2. Losses at the gene ends were 2 bases for V and 1 base for J; bases not matched to a gene: 2. Germline CDR1 is LGHNA and CDR2 is YNFKEQ. There are 17 residues in the CDR3. The CDR3 loop reads CASSQPSGGGNTGELFF. CDR3 coding DNA: TGTGCCAGCAGCCAACCTAGCGGGGGGGGGAACACCGGGGAGCTGTTTTTT.

The chain is built from TRBV29-1 and TRBJ1-1; D unresolved. The CDR3 runs 13 residues. V shed 5 bases and J shed 1 base, with 11 bases lying between them. Germline loops: CDR1 SQVTM, CDR2 ANQGSEA. CDR3 amino acids: CSVKRFQNTEAFF. CDR3 coding DNA: TGCAGCGTTAAACGGTTTCAGAACACTGAAGCTTTCTTT.

The CDR3, as DNA: TGTGCCAGCTCACCGTCGGAGGGGGGCTACACCTTC. It yields the protein CASSPSEGGYTF. The genes are TRBV18 and TRBJ1-2, with D possibly being TRBD1 (5 bases). Trimming left V 3 bases short and J 8 bases short, with 10 bases between. This CDR3 region has 12 residues. Germline V gene data show CDR1 as KGHSH and CDR2 as LQKENI.

The CDR3, as DNA: TGTGCTAGTGGTTTCTTTGGAAACACCATATATTTT. Its protein is CASGFFGNTIYF. The chain is built from TRBV12-5 and TRBJ1-3, with D unclear. The germline CDR1 and CDR2 sequences are LGHNT and FRNRAP. There are 12 residues in the CDR3. Trimming took 3 bases from V and 3 from J, leaving 3 bases between them.

The V gene is TRBV9, the J gene TRBJ2-1; D is unclear. Germline V gene lookup returns CDR1 SGDLS and CDR2 YYNGEE. The CDR3 extends over 13 amino acids. The V and J ends lost 0 bases and 5 bases respectively, with 6 bases between them. In DNA, the CDR3 is TGTGCCAGCAGCGTAGCTACAGACAATGAGCAGTTCTTC. This translates into CASSVATDNEQFF.

J is TRBJ2-3 and V is TRBV4-1; tentatively, D is TRBD2 (5 bases). CDR3 length equals 14 residues. Germline V CDR1 and CDR2: MGHRA, YSYEKL. Trimming cost V 0 bases and J 1 base, with 5 bases left between them. The CDR3 loop is CASSQDGGTDTQYF. DNA for the CDR3: TGCGCCAGCAGCCAAGACGGGGGCACAGATACGCAGTATTTT.

The V call is TRBV7-2, the J call TRBJ2-5, with 11 bases that match TRBD2. The ends lost 3 bases at V and 5 bases at J; junction bases unmatched: 5. The CDR3 runs 15 residues. Germline-derived CDR1 and CDR2 are SGHTA and FQGNSA. The CDR3 spells CASSFPTSGVETQYF. The DNA of the CDR3 is TGTGCCAGCAGCTTTCCGACTAGCGGGGTGGAGACCCAGTACTTC.

V and J are TRBV10-3 and TRBJ1-2, with 7 bases fitting TRBD1. Germline V gene lookup returns CDR1 ENHRY and CDR2 SYGVKD. CDR3 length: 15 amino acids. Trimming at V came to 6 bases and at J to 4 bases, leaving 11 bases not matched to a gene. The CDR3 DNA is TGTGCCATCAGCGATCATGTGACAGGGAGCTATGGCTACACCTTC. Protein sequence: CAISDHVTGSYGYTF.

This clone was seen a single time. The rearrangement links TRBV25-1 to TRBJ2-7; 7 bases fit TRBD1. The CDR3 contains 13 residues. V gave up 3 bases and J gave up 6 bases; unmatched junction bases: 5. In germline, CDR1 is MGHDK, CDR2 SYGVNS. The CDR3 nucleotides are TGTGCCAGCAGTGACCGGGACAGACCCGAGCAGTACTTC. Translated: CASSDRDRPEQYF.

This rearrangement joins TRBV28 to TRBJ2-7; TRBD1 aligns across 12 bases. The germline V gene has CDR1 MDHEN and CDR2 SYDVKM. This CDR3 spans 13 amino acids. The V gene end was trimmed by 8 bases and the J gene end by 2 bases; junction bases not matched to a gene: 1. CDR3 in amino acids: CASGTGGPYEQYF. For the CDR3, the DNA is TGTGCCAGCGGGACAGGGGGCCCCTACGAGCAGTACTTC.

The chain links TRBV28 to TRBJ1-1; D remains ambiguous. Trimming stripped 3 bases from V and 1 base from J, with 9 bases between. CDR3 length: 14 residues. Germline V gene sequence: CDR1 MDHEN, CDR2 SYDVKM. The CDR3 DNA follows: TGTGCCAGCAGTTTTGCTCAACAGAACACTGAAGCTTTCTTT. Residues: CASSFAQQNTEAFF.

The gene calls are TRBV29-1 and TRBJ1-3; a weak D match, TRBD1 (6 bases). The length of the CDR3 is 14 residues. Germline CDR1 reads SQVTM; CDR2 reads ANQGSEA. V lost 4 bases, J lost 0 bases, and 10 bases lay in between. CDR3 amino acids: CSVVGQYSGNTIYF. The CDR3 DNA reads as TGCAGCGTTGTTGGACAGTACTCTGGAAACACCATATATTTT.

The chain couples TRBV6-1 to TRBJ2-5; 7 bases are shared with TRBD2. The CDR3 consists of 15 residues. Germline CDR1 MNHNS, CDR2 SASEGT. V trimming: 6 bases; J trimming: 2 bases; junction bases outside the gene matches: 9. The chain's CDR3 is CASRGLVGPQETQYF. The CDR3 DNA reads as TGTGCCAGCAGAGGACTAGTAGGGCCTCAAGAGACCCAGTACTTC.

Of note for this clone: Other DNA sequences in the same sample also yield this CDR3. The chain carries TRBV5-1 and TRBJ2-2, with D possibly matching TRBD1 (6 bases). The V and J ends lost 4 bases and 7 bases respectively, with 17 bases between them. CDR1 SGHRS and CDR2 YFSETQ come from the germline V gene. The CDR3 totals 15 residues. The CDR3 DNA reads TGCGCCAGCAGCCACCAGGGGACCAACGGCGGGGAGCTGTTTTTT. This codes for CASSHQGTNGGELFF.

This clone was seen a handful of times. The chain joins TRBV15 to TRBJ1-5, with D hard to call. V lost 4 bases and J 5 bases, leaving 9 bases between the germline ends. The CDR3 spans 13 residues. Germline assignment: CDR1 LNHNV and CDR2 YYDKDF (reference sequence). The DNA for the CDR3 is TGTGCCACCAGCACGTCCAGCGATCAGCCCCAGCATTTT. Protein: CATSTSSDQPQHF.

This chain joins TRBV5-8 and TRBJ2-5, with D possibly matching TRBD1 (6 bases). Trimming left V 0 bases short and J 1 base short, with 7 bases between. CDR1 SGHTS and CDR2 YDEGEE come from the germline V gene. The CDR3 contains 14 residues. The CDR3 region is CASSLDRAQETQYF. The CDR3 DNA is TGTGCCAGCAGCTTGGACAGGGCCCAAGAGACCCAGTACTTC.

The gene calls are TRBV7-2 and TRBJ1-6; 9 bases align to TRBD1. CDR1 SGHTA and CDR2 FQGNSA come from the germline V gene. This CDR3 is 16 amino acids long. After removal of 4 bases from V and 3 bases from J, the junction contained 4 bases not matched to a gene. The CDR3 sequence is CASSSGQGIYNSPLHF. The CDR3, as DNA: TGTGCCAGCAGCTCGGGACAGGGAATCTATAATTCACCCCTCCACTTT.

Concerning this clone itself: At one end, the junction sequence differs from germline, possibly due to a read error. The CDR3, as DNA: TGTTCCAGCAGCTCCGGGAGGTTCTATGAGCAGTTCTTC. This encodes CSSSSGRFYEQFF. The V and J genes are TRBV7-9 and TRBJ2-1, with 7 bases lining up with TRBD2. Germline CDR1 and CDR2: SEHNR and FQNEAQ (reference sequence). CDR3 length: 13 residues.

This chain uses TRBV27 with TRBJ2-2; a weak D match, TRBD2 (5 bases). The CDR3 has 15 amino acids. Germline CDR1 MNHEY, CDR2 SMNVEV (reference sequence). Trimming cost V 2 bases and J 5 bases, with 12 bases left between them. This chain's CDR3 is CASSLDGVRTGELFF. CDR3 nucleotides: TGTGCCAGCAGTTTAGACGGGGTTAGGACCGGGGAGCTGTTTTTT.

A single count supports this clone. The chain uses TRBV15 and TRBJ1-1, with a weak D call TRBD1 (5 bases). V lost 3 bases and J 5 bases, leaving 13 bases between the germline ends. Germline-derived CDR1 and CDR2 are LNHNV and YYDKDF (reference sequence). The CDR3 covers 14 residues. CDR3 DNA sequence: TGTGCCACCAGCAGCATTTCGGGGGGGACTGAAGCTTTCTTT. It codes for CATSSISGGTEAFF.

The rearrangement uses TRBV20-1 and TRBJ2-5; D possibly corresponds to TRBD2 (6 bases). Per germline, CDR1 DFQATT and CDR2 SNEGSKA (reference sequence). The CDR3 contains 11 residues. Trimming removed 0 bases from V and 11 bases from J, with 10 bases in between. Here the CDR3 DNA reads TGCAGTGCTAGAGATTCGGGGGAGCAGTACTTC. Protein: CSARDSGEQYF.